What follows describes a single T cell receptor beta chain. This receptor's antigen is unknown. No base quality values were provided; no much bigger clone lies one nucleotide off. The sample comes from a study of blood T cell repertoires in COVID-19 (dated by TCRdb to 2020 to 2022). Turning to the overall study: Samples from collaborators originated in the United States, Italy and Spain and spanned both the acute and convalescent phases of COVID-19. Samples came from the ongoing ImmuneRACE study (first 160 participants) plus 1,254 subjects from 6 global collaborators. The dataset comprised deeply sampled blood TCRbeta repertoires from subjects exposed to, actively infected with, or recovered from COVID-19. The prospective study material was composed of cDNA or gDNA derived from T cells, B-cell-depleted T cells, or PBMCs. Sample metadata almost always included a de-identified subject ID, COVID-19 status, age in years and sex. The repertoires were made available in a free public database intended to serve as a resource for research on the immune response to SARS-CoV-2. Where available, HLA class I and class II types were obtained from metadata supplied by the sample provider rather than from assay-based typing.

Trimming removed 8 bases from V and 5 bases from J; the gene matches leave 9 bases unexplained. The germline V gene (reference sequence) specifies LNHDA as CDR1 and SQIVND as CDR2. The CDR3 has 15 amino acids, counting the end cysteine and phenylalanine. Left in the record is the CDR3 DNA by itself, 45 bases read in frame from the first base. In the prospective study, participants were roughly 18 to 95 years old, resided in about two dozen geographic areas of the United States, and were enrolled through a virtual design. To assign participants to cohorts, the prospective study relied on clinical history that participants themselves reported in a screening survey and a study questionnaire. Recovered participants in ImmuneRACE Cohort 3 were defined by two consecutive negative NP/OP PCR tests, clearance by a healthcare professional, or resolution of symptoms. In the prospective study, whole blood, serum and a nasopharyngeal or oropharyngeal swab were collected from each participant by mobile phlebotomists. Prospective study participants could optionally give additional blood draws and questionnaires over an approximately two-month period. Blood samples from the prospective study were shipped frozen or at room temperature prior to DNA extraction.

TCRbeta CDR3 regions were amplified from genomic DNA by means of the immunoSEQ Assay, a bias-controlled multiplex PCR. On the study's bioinformatics: The number of nucleated cells in each sample was estimated by amplification of reference gene primers within the assay. Sequence reads were collapsed and filtered to measure the absolute abundance of every unique TCRbeta CDR3 rearrangement. Productive Simpson clonality was computed per sample as the square root of Simpson's diversity index over productive rearrangements. TCRdb carries this immuneACCESS record with in-frame sequences only. Its versions omit some clonotypes, under half of them owing to an unresolved V gene in the studies checked, with the rest unexplained. That table supplies the V and J calls and clone size; D and trimming were determined from the DNA. This sample has 150,000 to 200,000 clones in its table, and roughly 85% of those were observed once. The ten largest clones add up to around 9.5% of the sample.

What the authors observed across the whole study: How much clinical and demographic metadata was included differed by source and by participant, and the metadata was provided uncurated.

The sample taken for sequencing was PBMCs or T cells enriched from blood (not recorded which). This clonotype was sampled from a woman between 18 and 29 years old who had recovered from COVID-19. Recombination linked TRBV19 to TRBJ2-1; TRBD2 matches 10 bases in the middle. The DNA sequence is as follows: TGTGCCAGTTCCCAGCGGGGGGGAAATCACAATGAGCAGTTCTTC. It codes for CASSQRGGNHNEQFF.